This is a list of T cell receptor beta chains from one sample in a study of regulatory T cells in long-lasting Graves disease. TCRdb itself ran the multiplex PCR reads through MiXCR, one entry per CDR3 protein. The sample lists about 530,000 distinct CDR3 sequences, 16% seen once, with 20% to 30% in the top ten. The same sample was also used in a study of T cells in Graves' hyperthyroidism and ophthalmopathy.

Material: peripheral blood mononuclear cells (PBMCs), obtained at new diagnosis, from a patient treated with antithyroid drugs. The receptors were gathered from a woman aged 35-65 years with Graves disease. Each CDR3 is given with its conserved first and last residue. Each record gives: D gene, clone size, J gene, V gene, CDR3 protein, CDR3 DNA. A D gene is named only where the DNA matches it firmly. Clone size appears in some rows only: once, few, many, or a class for an expanded clone.

- | - | TRBJ2-7 | TRBV3-1 | CASSQTDTGGEQCF | TGTGCCAGCAGCCAAACCGATACAGGAGGCGAGCAGTGCTTC
- | many | TRBJ1-2 | TRBV6-1 | CASSAPGRSYGYTF | TGTGCCAGCAGTGCCCCGGGACGGAGTTATGGCTACACCTTC
- | many | TRBJ2-1 | TRBV27 | CASSTSSDIYNEQFF | TGTGCCAGCAGTACTTCTTCGGACATTTACAATGAGCAGTTCTTC
- | - | TRBJ2-3 | TRBV27 | CASSLSWGLGQDETDTQYF | TGTGCCAGCAGTTTATCTTGGGGGCTGGGGCAAGATGAAACAGATACGCAGTATTTT
TRBD2 | many | TRBJ2-3 | TRBV3-1 | CASSRRLAGSTDTQYF | TGTGCCAGCAGCCGCAGACTAGCGGGGAGCACAGATACGCAGTATTTT
TRBD1 | - | TRBJ1-1 | TRBV5-4 | CASSSRGNGEAFF | TGTGCCAGCAGCTCCAGGGGGAATGGTGAAGCTTTCTTT
- | many | TRBJ1-2 | TRBV2 | CASSRQVDGYTF | TGTGCCAGCAGTCGACAGGTTGATGGCTACACCTTC
- | - | TRBJ1-2 | TRBV4-1 | CASSQRVNYGHTF | TGCGCCAGCAGCCAACGGGTTAACTATGGCCACACCTTC
- | - | TRBJ2-1 | TRBV24-1 | CATSTHLANEQFF | TGTGCCACCAGTACCCATCTGGCCAATGAGCAGTTCTTC
- | few | TRBJ2-1 | TRBV5-1 | CASTAGQSYNEQFF | TGCGCCAGCACCGCGGGACAGTCGTACAATGAGCAGTTCTTC
TRBD2 | few | TRBJ2-2 | TRBV5-4 | CASSLPSGGANTGELFF | TGTGCCAGCAGCTTGCCTAGCGGGGGGGCGAACACCGGGGAGCTGTTTTTT
TRBD1 | - | TRBJ1-1 | TRBV19 | CASSMGQGGNTEAFF | TGTGCCAGTAGTATGGGACAGGGGGGGAACACTGAAGCTTTCTTT
- | - | TRBJ2-7 | TRBV27 | CASSSLRVAYEQYF | TGTGCCAGCAGTTCCCTCAGGGTTGCCTACGAGCAGTACTTC
TRBD2 | - | TRBJ2-3 | TRBV19 | CASSIGRLQRGDPDTQYF | TGTGCCAGTAGTATAGGGCGACTGCAGCGGGGGGACCCAGATACGCAGTATTTT
TRBD1 | - | TRBJ1-4 | TRBV5-1 | CASSYAGGKSNEKLFF | TGCGCCAGCAGCTACGCAGGGGGTAAATCTAATGAAAAACTGTTTTTT
TRBD1 | many | TRBJ2-3 | TRBV2 | CASRGTADTQYF | TGTGCCAGCAGGGGGACAGCAGATACGCAGTATTTT
- | many | TRBJ2-5 | TRBV7-3 | CASSLTLQETQYF | TGTGCCAGCAGCCTGACATTACAAGAGACCCAGTACTTC
TRBD2 | few | TRBJ2-2 | TRBV5-1 | CASVLADPNTGELFF | TGCGCCAGCGTCCTAGCGGATCCGAACACCGGGGAGCTGTTTTTT
- | many | TRBJ1-1 | TRBV6-5 | CASSYRGTTEAFF | TGTGCCAGCAGTTACAGGGGTACGACTGAAGCTTTCTTT
- | many | TRBJ1-1 | TRBV11-2 | CASSLGSSINTEAFF | TGTGCCAGCAGCTTAGGTTCCTCTATCAACACTGAAGCTTTCTTT
TRBD2 | - | TRBJ2-1 | TRBV20-1 | CSAETSLTYNEQFF | TGCAGTGCTGAGACTAGCCTAACCTACAATGAGCAGTTCTTC
- | many | TRBJ1-6 | TRBV3-1 | CASSQQGSNSPLHF | TGTGCCAGCAGCCAGCAGGGTAGTAATTCACCCCTCCACTTT
- | - | TRBJ1-5 | TRBV20-1 | CSALGVGNQPQHF | TGCAGTGCTTTGGGGGTGGGCAATCAGCCCCAGCATTTT
- | many | TRBJ1-1 | TRBV12-3/TRBV12-4 | CASSLSSHGEGDTEAFF | TGTGCCAGCAGTTTGAGCTCCCACGGGGAAGGAGACACTGAAGCTTTCTTT
- | many | TRBJ1-2 | TRBV3-1 | CASRGLYGYTF | TGTGCCAGCAGGGGACTCTATGGCTACACCTTC
- | few | TRBJ2-7 | TRBV7-9 | CASSSTSIGQYF | TGTGCCAGCAGCTCAACTAGCATCGGGCAGTACTTC
TRBD1 | - | TRBJ2-3 | TRBV20-1 | CSASPRDRVPSDTQYF | TGCAGTGCTTCACCCCGGGACAGGGTCCCTTCAGATACGCAGTATTTT